This T cell receptor (beta chain) was captured in a study of T-cell reconstitution after alpha-beta-depleted transplantation in children. General study findings and limits: Several hundred expanded graft clones reportedly were the source of alpha-beta T cells about two months after transplant. Fresh T-cell production supplied most of the T-cell counts and diversity seen one year after transplant.

A TCRbeta library incorporating unique molecular identifiers was prepared. One entry per CDR3 protein results from TCRdb running MiXCR on the PCR reads. The sample lists 200,000 to 250,000 distinct CDR3 sequences, 11% occurring once. This clonotype was observed many times. Its antigen is not identified. This CDR3 is 15 amino acids long. The J segment lost 5 bases and the V segment lost 2 bases, leaving 10 bases of the junction unmatched. Germline loops: CDR1 SQVTM, CDR2 ANQGSEA. This chain uses TRBV29-1 with TRBJ2-7, with TRBD2 matching 9 bases. The sequence derives from a child under two years old with acute myeloid leukemia, due to receive a stem cell transplant. The sequencing used PBMCs, collected before TCRalphabeta/CD19-depleted stem cell transplant. The CDR3: CSVELAGSRVNEQYF. The CDR3 bases are TGCAGCGTTGAACTAGCGGGGTCCCGCGTCAACGAGCAGTACTTC.